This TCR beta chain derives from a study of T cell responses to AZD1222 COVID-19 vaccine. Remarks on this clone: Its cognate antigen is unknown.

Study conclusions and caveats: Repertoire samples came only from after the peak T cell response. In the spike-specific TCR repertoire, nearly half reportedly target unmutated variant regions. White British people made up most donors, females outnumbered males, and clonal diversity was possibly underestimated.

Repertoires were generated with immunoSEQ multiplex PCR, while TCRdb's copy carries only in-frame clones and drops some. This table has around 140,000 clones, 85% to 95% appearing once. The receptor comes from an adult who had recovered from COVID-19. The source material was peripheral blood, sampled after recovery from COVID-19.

CDR3 nucleotide sequence: TGTGCCAGCAGCTACGGGACAGGGGCGGCAGAACAGCCCCAGCATTTT. Amino acids: CASSYGTGAAEQPQHF. This sequence joins TRBV5-6 and TRBJ1-5, with 10 bases fitting TRBD1. The V and J ends lost 3 bases and 7 bases, in that order; junction bases with no gene match: 10. The germline CDR1 and CDR2 sequences are SGHDT and YYEEEE. CDR3 length: 16 amino acids.